A selection of T cell receptor beta chains follows, all from one sample in a study of shared clonotypes between healthy human individuals. Generated by immunoSEQ multiplex PCR, the TCRdb table keeps only in-frame clones and is missing some. Of about 2.4 million clones in the sample, under 95% were seen once. The sequenced material came from naive CD4+ T cells from PBMCs. The receptors stem from a man between 18 and 35 years old in good health. Some clones in this sample may be carry-over from other donors' samples. CDR3s include the opening cysteine and the closing phenylalanine or tryptophan. D genes are given only for firm matches. The listing skips clone size in some rows; elsewhere it reads once, few, many or a size class.

size: once; V: TRBV4-1; J: TRBJ2-1; D: TRBD2; CDR3: CASRGLAGPLKDNEQFF; DNA: TGCGCCAGCAGGGGACTAGCGGGTCCGCTGAAAGACAATGAGCAGTTCTTC
size: .; V: TRBV5-8; J: TRBJ2-1; D: TRBD1; CDR3: CASSYEGGLSSYNEQFF; DNA: TGTGCCAGCAGTTACGAAGGGGGCTTGAGCTCCTACAATGAGCAGTTCTTC
size: .; V: TRBV5-4; J: TRBJ1-2; D: TRBD1; CDR3: CASSRQGSVYVGYTF; DNA: TGTGCCAGCAGCCGACAGGGAAGTGTATATGTTGGCTACACCTTC
size: .; V: TRBV5-4; J: TRBJ2-6; D: TRBD1; CDR3: CASSLTGGSGANVLTF; DNA: TGTGCCAGCAGCTTGACAGGGGGCTCTGGGGCCAACGTCCTGACTTTC
size: once; V: TRBV11-2; J: TRBJ2-7; D: TRBD2; CDR3: CASSYLAGGPGEQYF; DNA: TGTGCCAGCAGCTATCTGGCGGGAGGGCCGGGGGAGCAGTACTTC
size: .; V: TRBV6-6; J: TRBJ2-7; D: .; CDR3: CASAGRTLGSYEQYF; DNA: TGTGCCAGCGCTGGGAGGACGCTCGGCTCCTACGAGCAGTACTTC
size: once; V: TRBV6-6; J: TRBJ2-1; D: TRBD1; CDR3: CASRPAQGVAYNEQFF; DNA: TGTGCCAGCAGACCTGCCCAGGGGGTTGCCTACAATGAGCAGTTCTTC
size: .; V: TRBV28; J: TRBJ2-6; D: TRBD2; CDR3: CASNPGGGRAGANVLTF; DNA: TGTGCCAGCAACCCCGGGGGGGGTCGGGCTGGGGCCAACGTCCTGACTTTC
size: .; V: TRBV14; J: TRBJ2-2; D: .; CDR3: CASSQAGYTGELFF; DNA: TGTGCCAGCAGCCAAGCAGGGTACACCGGGGAGCTGTTTTTT
size: .; V: TRBV21-1; J: TRBJ2-7; D: .; CDR3: CASTSGLAGGWGEQYF; DNA: TGTGCCAGCACTTCGGGACTAGCGGGAGGATGGGGCGAGCAGTACTTC
size: .; V: TRBV6-1; J: TRBJ1-5; D: TRBD1; CDR3: CASSDRQGGVNQPQHF; DNA: TGTGCCAGCAGTGATCGACAGGGAGGGGTCAATCAGCCCCAGCATTTT
size: .; V: TRBV27; J: TRBJ1-1; D: .; CDR3: CASRSIQGTEAFF; DNA: TGTGCCAGCAGGTCAATTCAGGGAACTGAAGCTTTCTTT
size: .; V: TRBV9; J: TRBJ2-3; D: TRBD2; CDR3: CASSVGGRVDTQYF; DNA: TGTGCCAGCAGCGTAGGAGGGAGGGTTGATACGCAGTATTTT
size: .; V: TRBV7-9; J: TRBJ2-7; D: .; CDR3: CASAPGPPYEQYF; DNA: TGTGCCAGCGCCCCCGGGCCACCCTACGAGCAGTACTTC
size: once; V: TRBV4-3; J: TRBJ2-1; D: TRBD2; CDR3: CASSPTSGIYNEQFF; DNA: TGCGCCAGCAGCCCAACTAGCGGGATCTACAATGAGCAGTTCTTC
size: .; V: TRBV20-1; J: TRBJ1-2; D: .; CDR3: CSASRDPCIF; DNA: TGCAGTGCTAGCCGGGACCCCTGTATCTTC
size: .; V: TRBV2; J: TRBJ1-5; D: TRBD1; CDR3: CASSGPRGGGSNQPQHF; DNA: TGTGCCAGCAGTGGGCCGAGAGGGGGCGGAAGCAATCAGCCCCAGCATTTT
size: .; V: TRBV28; J: TRBJ1-1; D: TRBD1; CDR3: CASSSGQGTEAFF; DNA: TGTGCCAGCAGCTCGGGACAGGGGACTGAAGCTTTCTTT
size: .; V: TRBV13; J: TRBJ1-2; D: TRBD1; CDR3: CASSFGRQGAFPSYGYTF; DNA: TGTGCCAGCAGTTTCGGTCGACAGGGGGCTTTCCCCTCCTATGGCTACACCTTC
size: .; V: TRBV25-1; J: TRBJ2-2; D: TRBD1; CDR3: CASSEYRGRVGELFF; DNA: TGTGCCAGCAGTGAATATAGGGGGCGGGTCGGGGAGCTGTTTTTT
size: .; V: TRBV30; J: TRBJ1-5; D: .; CDR3: CAWSLRGQPQHF; DNA: TGTGCCTGGAGTTTGAGGGGACAGCCCCAGCATTTT
size: .; V: TRBV7-2; J: TRBJ1-3; D: .; CDR3: CASSLAVWSGNTIYF; DNA: TGTGCCAGCAGCTTAGCGGTGTGGTCTGGAAACACCATATATTTT
size: once; V: TRBV18; J: TRBJ1-4; D: .; CDR3: CASSPQQPTNEKLFF; DNA: TGTGCCAGCTCACCGCAACAGCCAACTAATGAAAAACTGTTTTTT
size: .; V: TRBV5-1; J: TRBJ2-1; D: TRBD2; CDR3: CASFPGTSGIEQFF; DNA: TGCGCCAGCTTCCCAGGGACTAGCGGGATTGAGCAGTTCTTC
size: .; V: TRBV29-1; J: TRBJ1-4; D: .; CDR3: CSVRTANEKLFF; DNA: TGCAGCGTCCGGACAGCTAATGAAAAACTGTTTTTT
size: once; V: TRBV7-3; J: TRBJ2-2; D: .; CDR3: CASSSLGLPNTGELFF; DNA: TGTGCCAGCAGCTCCCTCGGGTTACCGAACACCGGGGAGCTGTTTTTT
size: .; V: TRBV11-2; J: TRBJ2-3; D: .; CDR3: CASSLDTDTQYF; DNA: TGTGCCAGCAGCCTAGACACAGATACGCAGTATTTT
size: .; V: TRBV19; J: TRBJ2-4; D: TRBD1; CDR3: CASSPLSTGVKNIQYF; DNA: TGTGCCAGTAGCCCCCTCTCGACAGGGGTCAAAAACATTCAGTACTTC
size: .; V: TRBV6-6; J: TRBJ2-3; D: .; CDR3: CASSYFNVGDTQYF; DNA: TGTGCCAGCAGTTACTTCAATGTGGGGGATACGCAGTATTTT
size: .; V: TRBV27; J: TRBJ2-7; D: TRBD2; CDR3: CASSAPGLAQISSYEQYF; DNA: TGTGCCAGCAGTGCGCCGGGACTAGCGCAAATTAGCTCCTACGAGCAGTACTTC
size: .; V: TRBV19; J: TRBJ1-1; D: .; CDR3: CASSMLGITEAFF; DNA: TGTGCCAGTAGTATGCTAGGAATCACTGAAGCTTTCTTT
size: .; V: TRBV18; J: TRBJ2-1; D: TRBD2; CDR3: CASSPPTSGRGDEQFF; DNA: TGTGCCAGCTCACCACCGACTAGCGGGAGAGGAGATGAGCAGTTCTTC
size: .; V: TRBV18; J: TRBJ2-1; D: .; CDR3: CASSPSFEYNEQFF; DNA: TGTGCCAGCTCACCATCCTTCGAGTACAATGAGCAGTTCTTC
size: .; V: TRBV4-3; J: TRBJ2-7; D: TRBD2; CDR3: CASSQGGTSFEQYF; DNA: TGCGCCAGCAGCCAGGGTGGGACTAGTTTTGAGCAGTACTTC
size: .; V: TRBV7-9; J: TRBJ2-6; D: .; CDR3: CASSLDSGANVLTF; DNA: TGTGCCAGCAGCTTAGACTCTGGGGCCAACGTCCTGACTTTC
size: .; V: TRBV27; J: TRBJ1-5; D: .; CDR3: CASSPQGLYSNQPQHF; DNA: TGTGCCAGCTCACCACAAGGGCTGTATAGCAATCAGCCCCAGCATTTT
size: .; V: TRBV7-2; J: TRBJ2-1; D: .; CDR3: CASSLGVSSYNEQFF; DNA: TGTGCCAGCAGCTTAGGAGTTAGCTCCTACAATGAGCAGTTCTTC
size: once; V: TRBV2; J: TRBJ1-5; D: .; CDR3: CASSDDAGRQPQHF; DNA: TGTGCCAGCAGTGACGACGCGGGTCGTCAGCCCCAGCATTTT
size: .; V: TRBV28; J: TRBJ2-3; D: .; CDR3: CASRGYTDTQYF; DNA: TGTGCCAGCAGAGGCTACACAGATACGCAGTATTTT
size: once; V: TRBV4-1; J: TRBJ2-7; D: TRBD2; CDR3: CASSQVAGATYEQYF; DNA: TGCGCCAGCAGCCAAGTGGCGGGAGCCACCTACGAGCAGTACTTC
size: .; V: TRBV10-3; J: TRBJ1-1; D: .; CDR3: CAIEFEKGHLNTEAFF; DNA: TGTGCCATCGAGTTCGAAAAGGGACACCTGAACACTGAAGCTTTCTTT
size: once; V: TRBV5-1; J: TRBJ2-1; D: .; CDR3: CASRQGTPYNEQFF; DNA: TGCGCCAGCAGGCAGGGTACCCCCTACAATGAGCAGTTCTTC
size: .; V: TRBV6-6; J: TRBJ1-2; D: .; CDR3: CASTIGGSFYGYTF; DNA: TGTGCCAGCACCATAGGGGGGTCCTTCTATGGCTACACCTTC
size: .; V: TRBV19; J: TRBJ1-4; D: .; CDR3: CASSNEGGGNEKLFF; DNA: TGTGCCAGTAGTAATGAAGGCGGGGGTAATGAAAAACTGTTTTTT
size: .; V: TRBV6-5; J: TRBJ1-1; D: .; CDR3: CASSYSTANTEAFF; DNA: TGTGCCAGCAGTTACTCGACCGCCAACACTGAAGCTTTCTTT
size: .; V: TRBV5-1; J: TRBJ2-7; D: .; CDR3: CASSLLTGYNYEQYF; DNA: TGCGCCAGCAGCTTGCTGACGGGATATAACTACGAGCAGTACTTC
size: few; V: TRBV5-1; J: TRBJ2-7; D: .; CDR3: CASSILSGTDEQYF; DNA: TGCGCCAGCAGCATCCTTTCCGGGACGGACGAGCAGTACTTC